This TCR beta chain is drawn from a study of graft-versus-host responses after intestinal transplantation. Across the study: The study gave all recipients anti-thymocyte globulin induction, then tacrolimus and steroids for approximately three years. Regarding the study as a whole: Allograft clonal ratios (graft-versus-host to host-versus-graft) were high in patients who had graft-donor T cell macrochimerism.

In its sample, this clone is medium-sized (0.01 to 0.1%). Produced via immunoSEQ multiplex PCR; TCRdb's table is partial and in-frame only. The sample holds roughly 6,900 clones; less than 25% are singletons and the top ten take 6% to 6.5%. CFSE-labeled responder cells (around 200,000) were plated with around 200,000 irradiated, violet-dye-labeled stimulator cells. The authors sorted proliferating CFSE-low CD3+CD4+ and CD3+CD8+ responders after the reaction. The CDR3 loop spans 13 amino acids. The V end was cut by 1 base, the J end by 3 bases, with 7 bases between. The germline CDR1 and CDR2 sequences are SGHAT and FQNNGV.

The specimen was alloreactive CD8+ T cells from a mixed lymphocyte reaction culture, collected before transplantation. Subset reported: CFSE-low proliferating T cells sorted from roughly 6-day pre-transplant mixed lymphocyte reaction (GvH or HvG direction). The V gene is TRBV11-2, the J gene TRBJ2-7; D remains unclear. This receptor was identified in a human patient who was an organ donor for intestinal transplantation. The CDR3 spells CASSLVWIYEQYF. DNA for the CDR3: TGTGCCAGCAGCTTAGTTTGGATCTACGAGCAGTACTTC.